Below, 27 T cell receptor beta chains from the same sample are listed, as sequenced in a study of response to subunit inactivated influenza vaccine. Each CDR3 protein is one row after TCRdb ran MiXCR on the RT-PCR reads. The sample consists of about 780,000 distinct CDR3 sequences, about 18% of them appearing once. The sequences come from PBMCs from blood, collected less than 6 days after vaccination. The receptors were sampled from a middle-aged man who received an inactivated influenza vaccine.

The gene calls are TRBV28 and TRBJ2-7, with D possibly being TRBD2 (5 bases). Trimming left V 7 bases short and J 2 bases short, with 15 bases between. The length of the CDR3 is 14 residues. From germline, CDR1 is MDHEN and CDR2 SYDVKM. Written as DNA, the CDR3 is TGTGCCAGCACGAACGGGGTGGGAACCTACGAGCAGTACTTC. This encodes CASTNGVGTYEQYF.

This clonotype was detected a few times. The rearrangement uses TRBV28 and TRBJ2-1; 8 positions match TRBD2. The germline gives CDR1 MDHEN, CDR2 SYDVKM. CDR3 length: 15 residues. The V segment lost 7 bases and the J segment 2 bases; nucleotides outside the gene matches: 7. For the CDR3, the DNA is TGTGCCAGCACCTTAGGCGGGGGGCCCTACAATGAGCAGTTCTTC. Translated: CASTLGGGPYNEQFF.

The rearrangement links TRBV11-1 to TRBJ2-7; 8 positions match TRBD1. There are 15 residues in the CDR3. Germline lookup yields CDR1 SGHAT and CDR2 FQDESV (reference sequence). J lost 2 bases, V lost 5 bases, and 8 bases had no gene match. CDR3 region: CASSDRTGSTYEQYF. Written as DNA, the CDR3 is TGTGCCAGCAGCGATCGGACAGGGTCTACCTACGAGCAGTACTTC.

This chain connects TRBV19 to TRBJ2-1, with 7 bases fitting TRBD2. This CDR3 comprises 16 residues. CDR1 LNHDA and CDR2 SQIVND come from the germline V gene (reference sequence). The ends lost 0 bases at V and 0 bases at J; junction bases unmatched: 2. This chain's CDR3 is CASSIDGGGSYNEQFF. CDR3 nucleotides: TGTGCCAGTAGTATAGATGGGGGGGGCTCCTACAATGAGCAGTTCTTC.

The J gene is TRBJ2-7, the V gene TRBV4-3; 10 bases line up with TRBD2. This CDR3 region has 18 residues. Losses at the gene ends were 0 bases for V and 6 bases for J; bases not matched to a gene: 14. The V gene's germline CDR1 is LGHNA and CDR2 YSLEER. The CDR3 nucleotides read TGCGCCAGCAGCCAAGAGATAGGAGCGGGAGGGCCTTCGGGCGAGCAGTACTTC. Its protein is CASSQEIGAGGPSGEQYF.

There are a few counts of this clonotype. The V call is TRBV7-8, the J call TRBJ2-3, with D possibly being TRBD2 (5 bases). This CDR3 is built from 17 residues. Looked up from germline, CDR1 is SGHVS and CDR2 is FQNEAQ. Trimming took 4 bases from V and 2 from J, leaving 19 bases between them. CDR3 nucleotides: TGTGCCAGCAGCTCAACCCCTCTAAGGGAGTTCACAGATACGCAGTATTTT. Its protein product is CASSSTPLREFTDTQYF.

The V and J genes are TRBV20-1 and TRBJ2-5; TRBD2 agrees at 8 bases. From germline, CDR1 is DFQATT and CDR2 SNEGSKA (reference sequence). CDR3 length equals 14 residues. After removal of 4 bases from V and 4 bases from J, the junction contained 8 bases not matched to a gene. The CDR3 loop is CSATRSGSTETQYF. CDR3 bases: TGCAGTGCTACCCGGAGCGGGAGCACAGAGACCCAGTACTTC.

The gene calls are TRBV28 and TRBJ2-7, with a weak D call TRBD2 (6 bases). Trimming cost V 3 bases and J 1 base, with 13 bases left between them. The germline V gene encodes CDR1 MDHEN and CDR2 SYDVKM. The CDR3 length is 15 residues. The CDR3 is CASSFMWRDSYEQYF. CDR3 nucleotides: TGTGCCAGCAGTTTCATGTGGCGGGATTCCTACGAGCAGTACTTC.

The genes are TRBV15 and TRBJ2-5, with 8 bases matching TRBD1. V lost 3 bases and J lost 1; bases outside the gene matches: 4. The CDR3 length is 15 residues. Germline V CDR1 and CDR2: LNHNV, YYDKDF (reference sequence). In nucleotides, the CDR3 is TGTGCCACCAGCAGCTACGGACAGGGCCAAGAGACCCAGTACTTC. Translated, it gives CATSSYGQGQETQYF.

The rearrangement joins TRBV20-1 to TRBJ2-2, with unresolved D. Per the germline V gene, CDR1 is DFQATT and CDR2 is SNEGSKA (reference sequence). V lost 0 bases to trimming and J lost 1 base, with 9 bases between them. The length of the CDR3 is 15 residues. CDR3 sequence: CSARDLQLNTGELFF. CDR3 nucleotide sequence: TGCAGTGCTAGAGATCTACAGCTGAACACCGGGGAGCTGTTTTTT.

With respect to this clonotype: The junction differs from germline at one of its ends, possibly a read error. The chain has TRBV12-3 or TRBV12-4 and TRBJ2-3, with TRBD2 matching 12 bases. This CDR3 has 13 amino acids. The CDR3 DNA is TGTGCCAGCAGGTCACTAGCGGGAGGTACGCAGTTTTTT. It translates to CASRSLAGGTQFF.

The V call is TRBV20-1, the J call TRBJ2-5; D call uncertain. This CDR3 has 14 amino acids. Germline CDR1 DFQATT, CDR2 SNEGSKA (reference sequence). V lost 8 bases to trimming and J lost 5 bases, with 21 bases between them. The CDR3 coding sequence is TGCAGTTACCCTCGGACGGCGGAAGGGGAGACCCAGTACTTC. The encoded protein is CSYPRTAEGETQYF.

The V call is TRBV4-2, the J call TRBJ2-2; no reliable D call. Germline V CDR1 and CDR2: LGHNA, YNFKEQ. The CDR3 runs 12 residues. The V and J ends lost 1 base and 8 bases respectively, with 5 bases between them. The CDR3 coding sequence is TGTGCCAGCAGCCAAGGAGTGGGGGAGCTGTTTTTT. Encoded protein: CASSQGVGELFF.

The gene calls are TRBV28 and TRBJ2-7, with D perhaps matching TRBD1 or TRBD2 (5 bases each). The CDR3 runs to 14 residues. Germline assignment: CDR1 MDHEN and CDR2 SYDVKM. Trimming shortened V by 5 bases and J by 4 bases, and 15 bases separated the two germline ends. CDR3 residues: CASSAGTRTYEQYF. CDR3 in DNA: TGTGCCAGCAGTGCAGGGACCAGGACTTACGAGCAGTACTTC.

The J gene is TRBJ1-2, the V gene TRBV5-1; possibly TRBD1 for D (5 bases). The CDR3 covers 15 residues. Germline CDR1 and CDR2: SGHRS and YFSETQ. Trimming took 7 bases from V and 1 from J, leaving 17 bases between them. CDR3 residues: CASGAGTAFNYGYTF. DNA of the CDR3: TGCGCCAGCGGAGCCGGGACGGCTTTTAACTATGGCTACACCTTC.

This clonotype showed up just a few times. The rearrangement uses TRBV4-3 and TRBJ2-7, with 7 positions matching TRBD2. The CDR3 totals 16 residues. The V and J ends lost 3 bases and 3 bases, in that order; junction bases with no gene match: 11. In germline, CDR1 is LGHNA, CDR2 YSLEER. CDR3 in amino acids: CASSHDWTRDYYEQYF. The CDR3 DNA reads as TGCGCCAGCAGCCACGATTGGACCCGGGACTACTACGAGCAGTACTTC.

The genes are TRBV9 and TRBJ2-7; 11 bases match TRBD2. Per the germline V gene, CDR1 is SGDLS and CDR2 is YYNGEE. CDR3 length equals 16 residues. Trimming cost V 0 bases and J 2 bases; bases outside gene matches: 4. This CDR3 is CASSVGSSGGAYEQYF. DNA for the CDR3: TGTGCCAGCAGCGTAGGGAGTAGCGGGGGGGCCTACGAGCAGTACTTC.

This clonotype was picked up many times. The rearrangement joins TRBV5-1 to TRBJ2-3, with unresolved D. Trimming took 0 bases from V and 2 from J, leaving 10 bases between them. CDR3 length equals 15 residues. CDR1 and CDR2 from the germline V gene are SGHRS and YFSETQ. CDR3 region: CASSLVGSPTDTQYF. The CDR3 nucleotides read TGCGCCAGCAGCTTGGTGGGGTCACCCACAGATACGCAGTATTTT.

This rearrangement joins TRBV27 to TRBJ2-7; TRBD2 matches 14 bases. CDR3 size: 15 residues. V dropped 6 bases and J dropped 5; count of bases not matched to a gene: 6. CDR1 and CDR2 from the germline V gene are MNHEY and SMNVEV (reference sequence). CDR3 bases: TGTGCCAGCAGAACCGGGACTAGCGGGAGAAACGAGCAGTACTTC. It is translated as CASRTGTSGRNEQYF.

This clonotype occurred a few times. Relative to the germline gene, one junction end is altered; a read error may explain this. The genes are TRBV5-5 and TRBJ2-3; 8 nucleotides line up with TRBD2. CDR1 is SGHKS, CDR2 YYEKEE, per germline (reference sequence). This CDR3 is built from 11 residues. As DNA, the CDR3 is TGTGCCAGCAGCTTGGTAGCGGGACTACATTTT. It translates to CASSLVAGLHF. Together with reference TRBV5-5 and TRBJ2-3, the CDR3 gives the full variable domain: DAGVTQSPTHLIKTRGQQVTLRCSPISGHKSVSWYQQVLGQGPQFIFQYYEKEERGRGNFPDRFSARQFPNYSSELNVNALLLGDSALYLCASSLVAGLHFGPGTRLTVL.

Only a few counts were recorded for this clonotype. This chain uses TRBV4-2 with TRBJ1-1; D unresolved. CDR3 length: 14 residues. From germline, CDR1 is LGHNA and CDR2 YNFKEQ. V gave up 1 base and J gave up 1 base, with 7 bases separating them. This CDR3 is CASSQVTENTEAFF. In nucleotides, the CDR3 is TGTGCCAGCAGCCAAGTAACCGAGAACACTGAAGCTTTCTTT.

This clonotype was detected ten times or more. The chain recombines TRBV7-2 with TRBJ2-2, with TRBD1 identical over 9 bases. The germline CDR1 and CDR2 sequences are SGHTA and FQGNSA. This CDR3 has 15 residues. Germline trimming cut 5 bases from V and 5 bases from J; bases unmatched to any gene: 6. CDR3 DNA: TGTGCCAGCAGCCCAGGGACAGGGCTAACCGGGGAGCTGTTTTTT. Translated: CASSPGTGLTGELFF. The full variable domain, with the rest looked up from reference TRBV7-2 and TRBJ2-2, is GAGVSQSPSNKVTEKGKDVELRCDPISGHTALYWYRQSLGQGLEFLIYFQGNSAPDKSGLPSDRFSAERTGGSVSTLTIQRTQQEDSAVYLCASSPGTGLTGELFFGEGSRLTVL.

This clonotype turned up a few times. This chain connects TRBV27 to TRBJ2-7; 11 bases map to TRBD2. Germline V gene lookup returns CDR1 MNHEY and CDR2 SMNVEV (reference sequence). V was pared by 4 bases and J by 3 bases, with 8 bases of the junction left unmatched. The CDR3 is 16 amino acids. The DNA of the CDR3 is TGTGCCAGCAGTTGGGAGGGGACTAGCGGTTTCTACGAGCAGTACTTC. It encodes CASSWEGTSGFYEQYF.

This clonotype was found a few times. The chain couples TRBV20-1 to TRBJ2-3; D ambiguous. The ends were cut back, 6 bases at V and 9 bases at J, with 10 bases in the middle. The CDR3 sequence is 10 residues long. Germline V gene sequence: CDR1 DFQATT, CDR2 SNEGSKA (reference sequence). The CDR3 is CSAQVLTQYF. CDR3 in DNA: TGCAGTGCACAAGTCCTGACGCAGTATTTT.

This clonotype was seen ten or more times. The DNA for the CDR3 is TGTGCCAGCAGTCTGGGGAGCTCTGGCTACACCTTC. Translating it yields CASSLGSSGYTF. The chain combines TRBV12-3 or TRBV12-4 with TRBJ1-2, with unresolved D. The CDR3 is 12 amino acids. Trimming removed 5 bases at V and 7 bases at J, with 11 bases between.

This clonotype occurred a few times. The rearrangement uses TRBV4-2 and TRBJ2-2; 8 nucleotides align to TRBD2. Looked up from germline, CDR1 is LGHNA and CDR2 is YNFKEQ. The CDR3 covers 17 residues. The trim removed 0 bases at V and 2 bases at J, leaving 5 bases unmatched. The CDR3 protein is CASSQDPTSANTGELFF. The DNA of the CDR3 is TGTGCCAGCAGCCAAGATCCGACTAGCGCTAACACCGGGGAGCTGTTTTTT.

The chain links TRBV10-1 to TRBJ2-1, with TRBD2 identical over 9 bases. The germline V gene encodes CDR1 WNHNN and CDR2 SYGVQD (reference sequence). With V trimmed by 6 bases and J by 7 bases, 7 bases remained unmatched. The CDR3 is 14 amino acids. CDR3 loop: CASSSAGGGNEQFF. The DNA of the CDR3 is TGCGCCAGCAGCTCAGCGGGGGGCGGGAATGAGCAGTTCTTC.